This passage covers 26 T cell receptor beta chains from one sample sequenced in a study of T-cell reconstitution after alpha-beta-depleted transplantation in children (dated by TCRdb to the mid-2010s). Library preparation was by PCR. This sample was sequenced with an Illumina HiSeq 2500. TCR libraries were prepared with molecular barcoding, using unique molecular identifiers to normalize TCRbeta repertoire quantification. TCRdb itself trimmed the public reads at Q25 with fastp, ran MiXCR and retained productive beta chains. Entries that share a CDR3 protein sequence are merged under the most common genes and DNA. The sample table contains over 450,000 distinct CDR3 sequences; only one count was recorded for under 12% of them. The leading ten clones occupy 2% to 2.5% of the sample. The treatment or condition label corresponds to: allogeneic hematopoietic cell transplantation with graft depleted of TCRalphabeta T cells and CD19 B cells.

The input for sequencing was PBMCs, taken before TCRalphabeta/CD19-depleted stem cell transplant. These receptors all stem from a child aged 2-15 years with inherited bone marrow failure, due to receive a stem cell transplant.

The table lists this clonotype with a few counts. V is TRBV24-1 and J is TRBJ2-5; a possible D gene is TRBD2 (6 bases). The V end was cut by 11 bases, the J end by 4 bases, with 19 bases between. This CDR3 has 14 amino acids. Germline-derived CDR1 and CDR2 are KGHDR and SFDVKD. The CDR3 protein is CAIARAGAGETQYF. In nucleotides, the CDR3 is TGTGCCATCGCGCGGGCAGGAGCGGGAGAGACCCAGTACTTC.

This clonotype was counted at least ten times. V usage is TRBV24-1 and J usage is TRBJ1-5, with 9 bases lining up with TRBD1. The CDR3 is 15 residues long. The V segment lost 4 bases and the J segment 4 bases; nucleotides outside the gene matches: 4. Per the germline V gene, CDR1 is KGHDR and CDR2 is SFDVKD. The CDR3 DNA reads as TGTGCCACCAGTGACCCGACAGGGGGGAATCAGCCCCAGCATTTT. It codes for CATSDPTGGNQPQHF.

This clonotype showed up many times. The chain uses TRBV6-2 or TRBV6-3 and TRBJ2-3, with TRBD1 matching over 7 bases. J gave up 10 bases and V 5 bases, and 6 bases lay outside the gene matches. The germline CDR1 and CDR2 sequences are MNHEY and SVGEGT. This CDR3 is 12 amino acids long. The DNA for the CDR3 is TGTGCCAGCAGTGGAAGGGGGCGACCGCAGTATTTT. Encoded protein: CASSGRGRPQYF.

This clonotype was counted ten times or more. The chain employs TRBV5-1 and TRBJ2-5; TRBD2 matches 7 bases. After removal of 5 bases from V and 2 bases from J, the junction contained 6 bases not matched to a gene. CDR1 SGHRS and CDR2 YFSETQ come from the germline V gene. The CDR3 has 14 amino acids. The chain's CDR3 is CASRFSGLQETQYF. DNA of the CDR3: TGCGCCAGCAGATTTAGCGGGCTTCAAGAGACCCAGTACTTC. Based on the CDR3 plus reference TRBV5-1 and TRBJ2-5, the full variable domain is KAGVTQTPRYLIKTRGQQVTLSCSPISGHRSVSWYQQTPGQGLQFLFEYFSETQRNKGNFPGRFSGRQFSNSRSEMNVSTLELGDSALYLCASRFSGLQETQYFGPGTRLLVL.

This clonotype was detected only a few times. The V call is TRBV30, the J call TRBJ2-1, with D maybe TRBD2 (6 bases). Per the germline V gene, CDR1 is GTSNPN and CDR2 is SVGIG (reference sequence). The CDR3 totals 12 residues. The ends were cut back, 5 bases at V and 8 bases at J, with 13 bases in the middle. The CDR3 sequence is CAWGTVWDEQFF. The CDR3 bases are TGTGCCTGGGGGACTGTTTGGGATGAGCAGTTCTTC. Supplemented by reference TRBV30 and TRBJ2-1, the full variable domain reads SQTIHQWPATLVQPVGSPLSLECTVEGTSNPNLYWYRQAAGRGLQLLFYSVGIGQISSEVPQNLSASRPQDRQFILSSKKLLLSDSGFYLCAWGTVWDEQFFGPGTRLTVL.

The chain has TRBV5-4 and TRBJ2-1, with D possibly matching TRBD2 (5 bases). Trimming removed 2 bases at V and 5 bases at J, with 8 bases between. The CDR3 is 13 residues long. Germline lookup yields CDR1 SGHNT and CDR2 YYREEE (reference sequence). DNA of the CDR3: TGTGCCAGCAGCTTCGAGGGAAACAATGAGCAGTTCTTC. Its protein is CASSFEGNNEQFF.

This clonotype has more than one count but fewer than ten. The chain recombines TRBV4-2 with TRBJ2-4, with 7 bases that match TRBD2. The CDR3 extends over 16 amino acids. The V and J ends lost 4 bases and 8 bases, in that order; junction bases with no gene match: 14. Germline V gene lookup returns CDR1 LGHNA and CDR2 YNFKEQ. CDR3: CASSRRVERGGYIQYF. The DNA for the CDR3 is TGTGCCAGCAGCCGGCGGGTAGAGCGGGGTGGATACATTCAGTACTTC.

The chain employs TRBV6-2 or TRBV6-3 and TRBJ2-1; 14 bases agree with TRBD2. CDR1 MNHEY and CDR2 SVGEGT come from the germline V gene. Trimming at V came to 10 bases and at J to 9 bases, leaving 8 bases not matched to a gene. The CDR3 is made up of 14 amino acids. The CDR3 is CAIPTSGRAGEQFF. CDR3 nucleotide sequence: TGTGCCATACCGACTAGCGGGAGGGCTGGTGAGCAGTTCTTC.

This clonotype was observed a few times. The chain links TRBV4-3 to TRBJ1-4, with 10 bases fitting TRBD1. Germline CDR1 and CDR2: LGHNA and YSLEER. The CDR3 runs to 17 residues. V lost 1 base and J lost 6; bases outside the gene matches: 8. The CDR3 region has the DNA TGCGCCAGCAGCCAAGGGTCCACCGGGACAGGGGATGAAAAACTGTTTTTT. Protein product: CASSQGSTGTGDEKLFF.

This clonotype occurred many times. This chain uses TRBV5-1 with TRBJ2-7; 10 bases align to TRBD1. The CDR3 covers 16 residues. With V trimmed by 0 bases and J by 2 bases, 5 bases remained unmatched. Germline V lookup: CDR1 SGHRS, CDR2 YFSETQ. The CDR3 loop reads CASSLGPGTGAYEQYF. The CDR3 bases are TGCGCCAGCAGCTTGGGCCCCGGGACAGGGGCCTACGAGCAGTACTTC.

This clonotype has a count of ten or more. V is TRBV6-2 or TRBV6-3 and J is TRBJ2-2; 10 nucleotides align to TRBD2. The CDR3 runs 16 residues. V shed 2 bases, J shed 3 bases, and the junction held 3 bases outside the gene matches. CDR1 is MNHEY and CDR2 is SVGEGT in the germline V gene. The CDR3 loop is CASSYPSGRDTGELFF. DNA for the CDR3: TGTGCCAGCAGTTACCCCAGCGGGAGGGACACCGGGGAGCTGTTTTTT.

The V and J genes are TRBV15 and TRBJ2-1; 14 bases fit TRBD2. CDR1 LNHNV and CDR2 YYDKDF come from the germline V gene (reference sequence). CDR3 length: 17 residues. Trimming removed 5 bases from V and 4 bases from J; junction bases left unmatched: 7. This CDR3 reads CATSGWTSGRRYNEQFF. The CDR3 region has the DNA TGTGCCACCAGCGGATGGACTAGCGGGAGGAGGTACAATGAGCAGTTCTTC. The full variable domain, in which reference TRBV15 and TRBJ2-1 provide the parts outside the CDR3, is DAMVIQNPRYQVTQFGKPVTLSCSQTLNHNVMYWYQQKSSQAPKLLFHYYDKDFNNEADTPDNFQSRRPNTSFCFLDIRSPGLGDTAMYLCATSGWTSGRRYNEQFFGPGTRLTVL.

This clonotype turned up a few times. V and J are TRBV5-4 and TRBJ2-7; D not resolved. Germline lookup yields CDR1 SGHNT and CDR2 YYREEE (reference sequence). This CDR3 contains 14 residues. Trimming removed 4 bases from V and 3 bases from J, with 14 bases in between. CDR3 residues: CASSPGPELYEQYF. The CDR3 bases are TGTGCCAGCAGCCCAGGCCCTGAACTCTACGAGCAGTACTTC.

At least ten counts were recorded for this clonotype. The chain is built from TRBV4-2 and TRBJ2-1, with 14 positions matching TRBD2. CDR3 length: 16 residues. The V segment lost 4 bases and the J segment 5 bases; nucleotides outside the gene matches: 4. Germline V gene data show CDR1 as LGHNA and CDR2 as YNFKEQ. The CDR3 loop is CASSPQGLAGDNEQFF. The CDR3 DNA reads TGTGCCAGCAGCCCCCAGGGACTAGCGGGAGACAATGAGCAGTTCTTC.

V is TRBV27 and J is TRBJ2-3; TRBD2 matches 10 bases. CDR3 length equals 16 residues. V shed 7 bases, J shed 5 bases, and the junction held 12 bases outside the gene matches. Germline V gene lookup returns CDR1 MNHEY and CDR2 SMNVEV (reference sequence). The CDR3 sequence is CASTLGASGRGDTQYF. CDR3 coding DNA: TGTGCCAGCACCCTAGGGGCTAGCGGGAGAGGAGATACGCAGTATTTT.

This clonotype has ten or more counts. The chain couples TRBV7-9 to TRBJ1-6, with 7 bases fitting TRBD1. Germline V CDR1 and CDR2: SEHNR, FQNEAQ (reference sequence). The CDR3 consists of 15 residues. Trimming removed 6 bases from V and 4 bases from J; junction bases left unmatched: 6. The CDR3 DNA follows: TGTGCCAGCAGTCAATCCAGGGGGTATAATTCACCCCTCCACTTT. It codes for CASSQSRGYNSPLHF.

V usage is TRBV7-9 and J usage is TRBJ2-4, with D uncertain. V was trimmed by 5 bases and J by 3 bases, leaving 17 bases between them. The CDR3 is made up of 16 amino acids. Germline assignment: CDR1 SEHNR and CDR2 FQNEAQ (reference sequence). The CDR3 DNA follows: TGTGCCAGCAGCCCCCCGATCTCTTGGGACAAAAACATTCAGTACTTC. It encodes CASSPPISWDKNIQYF.

DNA for the CDR3: TGTGCCAGTAGTATAGAGGGACCCGGGGAGCAGTACTTC. Its translation is CASSIEGPGEQYF. The rearrangement uses TRBV19 and TRBJ2-7; D could derive from TRBD1 or TRBD2 (5 bases each). Germline V gives CDR1 LNHDA, CDR2 SQIVND (reference sequence). V was shortened by 0 bases and J by 7 bases, with 10 bases between the two germline ends. This CDR3 is 13 amino acids long.

There are many counts of this clonotype. V usage is TRBV19 and J usage is TRBJ1-5, with D perhaps matching TRBD1 (5 bases). This CDR3 is built from 16 residues. The V and J ends lost 2 bases and 5 bases respectively, with 16 bases between them. Germline CDR1 is LNHDA and CDR2 is SQIVND (reference sequence). The CDR3 reads CASSIRPQGTHQPQHF. CDR3 nucleotides: TGTGCCAGTAGTATACGCCCGCAGGGCACCCATCAGCCCCAGCATTTT. The full variable domain, in which reference TRBV19 and TRBJ1-5 provide the parts outside the CDR3, is DGGITQSPKYLFRKEGQNVTLSCEQNLNHDAMYWYRQDPGQGLRLIYYSQIVNDFQKGDIAEGYSVSREKKESFPLTVTSAQKNPTAFYLCASSIRPQGTHQPQHFGDGTRLSIL.

The chain has TRBV2 and TRBJ1-2; a weak D match, TRBD1 (5 bases). V lost 3 bases to trimming and J lost 2 bases, with 10 bases between them. CDR1 and CDR2 from the germline V gene are SNHLY and FYNNEI. The CDR3 runs to 14 residues. This CDR3 reads CASSDEGRNYGYTF. CDR3 nucleotides: TGTGCCAGCAGTGATGAGGGGCGCAACTATGGCTACACCTTC.

Ten or more counts support this clonotype. This chain links TRBV19 with TRBJ2-2; 15 bases line up with TRBD2. V lost 5 bases, J lost 2 bases, and 9 bases stayed unmatched. CDR3 length equals 19 residues. Germline V CDR1 and CDR2: LNHDA, SQIVND (reference sequence). This chain's CDR3 is CASSSRWTSGRANTGELFF. The CDR3 DNA reads TGTGCCAGTAGTTCCCGCTGGACTAGCGGGAGGGCAAACACCGGGGAGCTGTTTTTT.

Many counts were recorded for this clonotype. This chain joins TRBV29-1 and TRBJ2-1, with 11 bases lining up with TRBD2. The CDR3 is 16 residues long. Germline-derived CDR1 and CDR2 are SQVTM and ANQGSEA. J gave up 3 bases and V 4 bases, and 8 bases lay outside the gene matches. CDR3 amino acids: CSVGGTSGKYYNEQFF. CDR3 nucleotide sequence: TGCAGCGTTGGAGGGACTAGCGGTAAATACTACAATGAGCAGTTCTTC.

This clonotype was recorded at least ten times. The V and J genes are TRBV20-1 and TRBJ1-6, with 10 bases fitting TRBD1. The CDR3 has 14 residues. Trimming removed 4 bases from V and 8 bases from J; junction bases left unmatched: 5. Germline loops: CDR1 DFQATT, CDR2 SNEGSKA (reference sequence). The CDR3 DNA reads TGCAGTGCTAACCGACAGGGGGCGGATTCACCCCTCCACTTT. Its protein product is CSANRQGADSPLHF.

This clonotype was observed at least ten times. This rearrangement joins TRBV2 to TRBJ1-5; no firm D call. V was cut by 7 bases and J by 4 bases, with 8 bases left in between. This CDR3 has 12 residues. The germline V gene encodes CDR1 SNHLY and CDR2 FYNNEI. CDR3 region: CASKDDNQPQHF. The CDR3, as DNA: TGTGCCAGCAAGGATGATAATCAGCCCCAGCATTTT.

This clonotype was seen a few times. This rearrangement joins TRBV14 to TRBJ2-7; D unresolved. Germline CDR1 reads SGHDN; CDR2 reads FVKESK. The CDR3 covers 16 residues. Between the trimmed V and J ends, which lost 7 bases and 0 bases, there was a span of 19 bases. The CDR3 is CASIQDGVLFSYEQYF. The CDR3 nucleotides are TGTGCCAGCATTCAAGATGGGGTCCTTTTCTCCTACGAGCAGTACTTC.

This clonotype was seen repeatedly, ten times or more. The chain couples TRBV28 to TRBJ2-5, with 10 bases fitting TRBD1. The germline V gene encodes CDR1 MDHEN and CDR2 SYDVKM. V dropped 0 bases and J dropped 5; count of bases not matched to a gene: 0. This CDR3 is built from 14 residues. CDR3 in DNA: TGTGCCAGCAGTTTATGGGGACAGGGGGAGACCCAGTACTTC. This sequence encodes CASSLWGQGETQYF.